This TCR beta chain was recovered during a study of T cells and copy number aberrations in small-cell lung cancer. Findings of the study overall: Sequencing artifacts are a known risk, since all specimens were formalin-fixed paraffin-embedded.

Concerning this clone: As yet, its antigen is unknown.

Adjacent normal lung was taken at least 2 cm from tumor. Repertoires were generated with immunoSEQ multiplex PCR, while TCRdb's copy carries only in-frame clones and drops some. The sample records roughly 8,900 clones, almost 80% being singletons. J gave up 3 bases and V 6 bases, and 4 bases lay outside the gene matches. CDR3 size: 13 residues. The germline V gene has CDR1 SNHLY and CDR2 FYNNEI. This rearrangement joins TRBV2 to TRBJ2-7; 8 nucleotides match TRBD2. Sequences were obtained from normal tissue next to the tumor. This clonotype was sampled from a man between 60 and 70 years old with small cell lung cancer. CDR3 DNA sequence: TGTGCCAGCAGCCTCGGGGGGGACTACGAGCAGTACTTC. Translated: CASSLGGDYEQYF.